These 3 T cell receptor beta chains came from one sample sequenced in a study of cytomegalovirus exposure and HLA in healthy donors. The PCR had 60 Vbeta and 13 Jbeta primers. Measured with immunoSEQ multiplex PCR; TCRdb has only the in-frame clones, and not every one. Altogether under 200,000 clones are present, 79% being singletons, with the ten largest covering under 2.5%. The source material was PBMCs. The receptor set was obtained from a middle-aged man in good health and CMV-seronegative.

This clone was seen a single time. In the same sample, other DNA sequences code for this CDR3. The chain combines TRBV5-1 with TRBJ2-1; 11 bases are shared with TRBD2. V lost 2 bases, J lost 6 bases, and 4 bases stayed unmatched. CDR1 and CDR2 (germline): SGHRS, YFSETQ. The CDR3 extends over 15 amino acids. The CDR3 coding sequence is TGCGCCAGCAGCTTAGGACTAGCGGGCCCCAATGAGCAGTTCTTC. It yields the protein CASSLGLAGPNEQFF.

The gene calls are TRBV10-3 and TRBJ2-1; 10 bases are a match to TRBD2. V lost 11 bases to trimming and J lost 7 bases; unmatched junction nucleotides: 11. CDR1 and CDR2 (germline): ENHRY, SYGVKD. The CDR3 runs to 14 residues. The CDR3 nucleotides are TGTGCCTCCTGGGCGGGAGCGGGAGGGAATGAGCAGTTCTTC. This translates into CASWAGAGGNEQFF.

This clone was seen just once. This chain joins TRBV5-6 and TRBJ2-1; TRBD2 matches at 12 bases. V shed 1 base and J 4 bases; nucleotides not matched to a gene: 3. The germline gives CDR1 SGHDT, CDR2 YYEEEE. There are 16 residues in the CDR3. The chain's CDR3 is CASSLRGLAGYNEQFF. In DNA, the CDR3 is TGTGCCAGCAGCTTGAGGGGACTAGCGGGTTACAATGAGCAGTTCTTC.